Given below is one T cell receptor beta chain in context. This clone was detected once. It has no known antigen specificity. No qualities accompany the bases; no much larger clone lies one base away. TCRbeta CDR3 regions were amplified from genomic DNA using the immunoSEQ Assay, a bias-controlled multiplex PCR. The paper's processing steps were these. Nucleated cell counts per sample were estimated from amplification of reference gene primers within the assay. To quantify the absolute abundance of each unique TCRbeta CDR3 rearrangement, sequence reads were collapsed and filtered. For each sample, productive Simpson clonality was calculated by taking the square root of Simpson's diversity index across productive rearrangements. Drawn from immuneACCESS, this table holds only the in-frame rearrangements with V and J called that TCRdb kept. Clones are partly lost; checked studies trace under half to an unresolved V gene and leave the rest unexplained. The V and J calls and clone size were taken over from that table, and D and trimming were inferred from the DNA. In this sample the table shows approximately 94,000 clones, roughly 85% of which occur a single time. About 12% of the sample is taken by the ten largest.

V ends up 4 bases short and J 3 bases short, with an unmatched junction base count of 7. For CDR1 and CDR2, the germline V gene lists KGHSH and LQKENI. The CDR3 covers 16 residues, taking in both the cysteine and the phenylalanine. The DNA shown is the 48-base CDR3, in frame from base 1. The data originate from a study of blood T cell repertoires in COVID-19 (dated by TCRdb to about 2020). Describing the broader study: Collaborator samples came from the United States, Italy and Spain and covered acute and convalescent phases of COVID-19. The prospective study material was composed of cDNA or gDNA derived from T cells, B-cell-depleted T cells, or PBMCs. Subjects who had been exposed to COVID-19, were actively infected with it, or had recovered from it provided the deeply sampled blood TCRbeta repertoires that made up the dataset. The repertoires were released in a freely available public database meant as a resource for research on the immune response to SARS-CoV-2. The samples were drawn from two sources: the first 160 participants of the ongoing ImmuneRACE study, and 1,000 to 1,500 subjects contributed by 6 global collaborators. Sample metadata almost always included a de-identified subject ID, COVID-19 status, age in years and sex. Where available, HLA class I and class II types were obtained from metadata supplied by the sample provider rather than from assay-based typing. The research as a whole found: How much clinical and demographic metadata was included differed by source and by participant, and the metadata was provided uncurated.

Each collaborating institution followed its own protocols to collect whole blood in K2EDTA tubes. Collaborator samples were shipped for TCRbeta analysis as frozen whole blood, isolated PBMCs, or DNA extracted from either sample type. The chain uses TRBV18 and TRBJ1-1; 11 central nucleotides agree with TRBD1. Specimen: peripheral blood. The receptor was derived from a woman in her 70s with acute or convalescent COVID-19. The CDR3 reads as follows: CASSLRTGGADTEAFF. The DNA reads TGTGCCAGCTCACTAAGGACAGGGGGCGCGGACACTGAAGCTTTCTTT.